Listed below are T cell receptor beta chains from one sample, sequenced in a study of blood T cells in healthy people across ages. From the 5' RACE reads, TCRdb called clonotypes with MiXCR, one entry per CDR3 protein. Among about 1.6 million distinct CDR3 sequences listed, around 36% were seen once. The sample comprised blood. The receptor source for this set is a woman aged 25 to 39 in good health. Both conserved end residues are part of each CDR3. D genes are given only for firm matches. Expanded clones get a size class; other rows say once, few or many, or leave the size out.

V,J,D,size,DNA,CDR3
TRBV3-1,TRBJ2-5,TRBD1,-,TGTGCCAGCAGCCCCTCCGCAGGGGGTAAAGAGACCCAGTACTTC,CASSPSAGGKETQYF
TRBV20-1,TRBJ2-3,TRBD2,-,TGCAGTGCTAGAGGGGGACTAACCAGCACAGATACGCAGTATTTT,CSARGGLTSTDTQYF
TRBV3-1,TRBJ2-1,-,few,TGTGCCAGCAGCCAAGAGTACCGGGAAACAGACTCCTACAATGAGCAGTTCTTC,CASSQEYRETDSYNEQFF
TRBV9,TRBJ2-1,TRBD2,few,TGTGCCAGCAGCGTAGGGGAGCGGGATTTCGATGAGCAGTTCTTC,CASSVGERDFDEQFF
TRBV4-1,TRBJ1-4,TRBD1,-,TGCGCCAGCAGCCGAACAAGGGGACAGTCGAATGAAAAACTGTTTTTT,CASSRTRGQSNEKLFF
TRBV28,TRBJ1-5,-,-,TGTGCCAGCAGCCAAGACGTGCTTTATCAGCCCCAGCATTTT,CASSQDVLYQPQHF
TRBV20-1,TRBJ2-3,-,few,TGCAGTGCTAGAGCCTCAACTCTCATACTAGCAGATACGCAGTATTTT,CSARASTLILADTQYF
TRBV28,TRBJ1-2,-,-,TGTGCCAGCAGATTACCCTTAACAGGGAATGGCTACACCTTC,CASRLPLTGNGYTF
TRBV29-1,TRBJ2-5,TRBD1,-,TGCAGCGTGCCGGACAGGGTAACCCAAGAGACCCAGTACTTC,CSVPDRVTQETQYF
TRBV4-1,TRBJ1-1,-,few,TGCGCCAGCAGCGGGACGGCCTTGAACACTGAAGCTTTCTTT,CASSGTALNTEAFF
TRBV10-3,TRBJ1-1,-,-,TGTGCCATTTTGGACAGAAAGAACACTGAAGCTTTCTTT,CAILDRKNTEAFF
TRBV25-1,TRBJ2-5,TRBD1,few,TGTGCCAGCAGTGAATCAGGGACAGCCCAAGAGACCCAGTACTTC,CASSESGTAQETQYF
TRBV6-1,TRBJ2-7,-,-,TGTGCCAGCAGCCTCGGATGGAGCGGACGGGGGACCTACGAGCAGTACTTC,CASSLGWSGRGTYEQYF
TRBV29-1,TRBJ1-1,-,many,TGCAGCGTCCTCGGACAGTCTGAAGCTTTCTTT,CSVLGQSEAFF
TRBV24-1,TRBJ2-7,-,-,TGTGCCACCAGGGGAGGCACCCACAGCGAGCAGTACTTC,CATRGGTHSEQYF
TRBV29-1,TRBJ2-1,-,-,TGCAGCGTTTCCCTTACCAGCTCCTACAATGAGCAGTTCTTC,CSVSLTSSYNEQFF
TRBV6-5,TRBJ2-5,TRBD2,many,TGTGCCACCCGGGCTAGCGGGCGGGAGACCCAGTACTTC,CATRASGRETQYF
TRBV29-1,TRBJ1-1,-,-,TGCAGCGTTGAAGATGGGGCATCTGAAGCTTTCTTT,CSVEDGASEAFF
TRBV4-1,TRBJ2-1,TRBD2,few,TGCGCCAGCAGCCAAGACCCTAGCGGGAAGTACAATGAGCAGTTCTTC,CASSQDPSGKYNEQFF
TRBV20-1,TRBJ2-3,-,-,TGCAGTGCTAGAGACCTATTAGCAAGTACGCAGTATTTT,CSARDLLASTQYF
TRBV6-1,TRBJ2-7,TRBD1,-,TGTGCCTGCAGTCGGGACAGGGAACACTACGAGCAGTACTTC,CACSRDREHYEQYF
TRBV4-1,TRBJ2-7,-,-,TGCGCCAGCAGCCAAGGGGACAAACTCTACGAGCAGTACTTC,CASSQGDKLYEQYF
TRBV25-1,TRBJ2-1,TRBD1,-,TGTGCCAGCAGTGAATGGGAATTGCTCAGGGGGCCGGGCATGGGCTCCTACAATGAGCAGTTCTTC,CASSEWELLRGPGMGSYNEQFF
TRBV7-2,TRBJ1-2,-,few,TGTGCCAGCAGCTTAAACAATCTCGGTGGCTACACCTTC,CASSLNNLGGYTF
TRBV9,TRBJ1-1,TRBD1,-,TGTGCCAGCAGCTCATACGGGGGACAGACCAGCTCATTAGTGAACACTGAAGCTTTCTTT,CASSSYGGQTSSLVNTEAFF
TRBV4-2,TRBJ2-7,TRBD1,-,TGTGCCAGCAGCCAGTTGCCGGGACAGGGATCTCACGAGCAGTACTTC,CASSQLPGQGSHEQYF
TRBV11-3,TRBJ2-1,TRBD2,few,TGTGCCAGCAGCTTAGCAGGGCGGGGGTACAATGAGCAGTTCTTC,CASSLAGRGYNEQFF
TRBV20-1,TRBJ2-3,TRBD2,many,TGCAGTGCTAGAGATCTCGAGCGGGACACAGATACGCAGTATTTT,CSARDLERDTDTQYF
TRBV27,TRBJ2-7,-,many,TGTGCCAGCAGTTTATCGAGGGTCTACGAGCAGTACTTC,CASSLSRVYEQYF
TRBV10-3,TRBJ2-7,TRBD1,-,TGTGCCATCAGTGATCCCACAGGGGGTTCCTCCTCCTACTACGAGCAGTACTTC,CAISDPTGGSSSYYEQYF
TRBV4-2,TRBJ1-4,-,-,TGTGCCAGCAGCCAAGGTGCGACCATGACGGCCACTAATGAAAAACTGTTTTTT,CASSQGATMTATNEKLFF
TRBV10-3,TRBJ1-2,-,many,TGTGCCATCCCTGCCGAGGGATTGGCCTATGGCTACACCTTC,CAIPAEGLAYGYTF
TRBV20-1,TRBJ2-1,-,-,TGCAGTGCTAGGGAATTAGTGGGAGGTGGGGAGCAGTTCTTC,CSARELVGGGEQFF
TRBV2,TRBJ2-7,-,-,TGTGCCAGCAGTGATTTACAGGTTCGTTACGAGCAGTACTTC,CASSDLQVRYEQYF
TRBV6-6,TRBJ2-1,TRBD1,-,TGTGCCAGCAGTTACTCGAGGACAGGGGCCCTTGGTGAGCAGTTCTTC,CASSYSRTGALGEQFF